These 28 T cell receptor beta chains were sequenced from one sample in a study of blood T cell repertoires in COVID-19 (TCRdb year 2020). To prepare the library, the immunoSEQ multiplex PCR assay was applied. TCRdb provides this immuneACCESS table in a form limited to in-frame rearrangements. Some clones are lacking; in checked studies, under half of them reflect an unresolved V gene, and why the rest are absent is not known. This sample is represented by some 57,000 clones; approximately 83% of them were singletons. The top ten clones comprise more than 8.5% of the sample. Source material: peripheral blood. The receptors were sampled from a human donor in a cohort sampled during active COVID-19.

The chain joins TRBV19 to TRBJ2-7; 8 nucleotides line up with TRBD1. The germline gives CDR1 LNHDA, CDR2 SQIVND (reference sequence). After removal of 3 bases from V and 4 bases from J, the junction contained 5 bases not matched to a gene. The CDR3 spans 14 residues. CDR3 loop: CASSMQGASYEQYF. The CDR3 DNA follows: TGTGCCAGTAGTATGCAGGGGGCTTCATACGAGCAGTACTTC.

This CDR3 reads CASGSSGRTDTQYF. The CDR3 DNA sequence: TGTGCCAGCGGATCTAGCGGGAGGACAGATACGCAGTATTTT. This rearrangement joins TRBV7-6 to TRBJ2-3; 11 bases map to TRBD2. Germline trimming cut 8 bases from V and 3 bases from J; bases unmatched to any gene: 4. Germline V gene lookup returns CDR1 SGHVS and CDR2 FNYEAQ. This CDR3 region has 14 residues.

This chain joins TRBV27 and TRBJ1-2; a possible D gene is TRBD1 (5 bases). Germline V CDR1 and CDR2: MNHEY, SMNVEV (reference sequence). This CDR3 spans 13 amino acids. Trimming took off 0 bases at V and 11 bases at J, with 13 bases between the two ends. The CDR3, as DNA: TGTGCCAGCAGTTTATCCCAGGGCCGGGAGTACACCTTC. This codes for CASSLSQGREYTF.

The CDR3 nucleotides are TGTGCCAGCTGGGGGCAGGGCTCCTACGAGCAGTACTTC. Translated: CASWGQGSYEQYF. The V and J genes are TRBV6-5 and TRBJ2-7; TRBD1 is a possible D gene (6 bases). Germline lookup yields CDR1 MNHEY and CDR2 SVGAGI. Trimming removed 8 bases at V and 0 bases at J, with 11 bases between. This CDR3 region has 13 residues.

The chain recombines TRBV28 with TRBJ1-5; D remains ambiguous. Germline lookup yields CDR1 MDHEN and CDR2 SYDVKM. This CDR3 spans 13 amino acids. With 3 bases removed from V and 5 bases from J, the gap between germline ends came to 8 bases. Written as DNA, the CDR3 is TGTGCCAGCAGTTTCGGTATCCATCAGCCCCAGCATTTT. Residues: CASSFGIHQPQHF.

The V and J genes are TRBV5-1 and TRBJ2-7; 11 bases are a match to TRBD2. The CDR3 covers 17 residues. V was clipped by 0 bases and J by 2 bases; unmatched bases: 7. Germline values: CDR1 SGHRS, CDR2 YFSETQ. The CDR3 DNA follows: TGCGCCAGCAGCTTGGGTCCCCAGGGACTAGCGGCCTACGAGCAGTACTTC. Translation gives CASSLGPQGLAAYEQYF.

The table lists this clone with a few counts. The chain couples TRBV10-3 to TRBJ2-2, with TRBD2 matching over 11 bases. Trimming removed 4 bases from V and 0 bases from J; junction bases left unmatched: 13. CDR3 length: 20 residues. CDR1 and CDR2 from the germline V gene are ENHRY and SYGVKD. CDR3 bases: TGTGCCATCAGTGTTTCGACTAGCGGGAAGTTCGGCGCGAACACCGGGGAGCTGTTTTTT. Its translation is CAISVSTSGKFGANTGELFF.

Here the CDR3 reads CSVIGGKGDTQYF. The CDR3 region has the DNA TGCAGCGTGATAGGAGGCAAGGGAGATACGCAGTATTTT. V and J are TRBV29-1 and TRBJ2-3; weak D call: TRBD2 (5 bases). Germline lookup yields CDR1 SQVTM and CDR2 ANQGSEA. Between the trimmed V and J ends, which lost 6 bases and 5 bases, there was a span of 15 bases. The CDR3 sequence is 13 residues long.

V is TRBV28 and J is TRBJ2-7, with TRBD2 matching over 11 bases. CDR1 and CDR2 from the germline V gene are MDHEN and SYDVKM. V dropped 6 bases and J dropped 9; count of bases not matched to a gene: 19. The CDR3 is 17 amino acids. The CDR3 DNA reads as TGTGCCAGCAGGCCCCTGGGTAGCGGGAGGGGGATCAGGGTGCAGTACTTC. Protein: CASRPLGSGRGIRVQYF.

V and J are TRBV19 and TRBJ2-1; possibly TRBD2 for D (7 bases). The germline V gene encodes CDR1 LNHDA and CDR2 SQIVND (reference sequence). V lost 7 bases to trimming and J lost 0 bases, with 13 bases between them. The CDR3 covers 15 residues. CDR3 bases: TGTGCCAGTATCGAGGGAGGGGGCTCCTACAATGAGCAGTTCTTC. This encodes CASIEGGGSYNEQFF.

This rearrangement joins TRBV28 to TRBJ2-5; the match to TRBD2 covers 10 bases. After removal of 5 bases from V and 4 bases from J, the junction contained 4 bases not matched to a gene. Germline CDR1 and CDR2: MDHEN and SYDVKM. This CDR3 spans 14 amino acids. CDR3 sequence: CASSLAGVGETQYF. The CDR3 bases are TGTGCCAGCAGTCTAGCGGGAGTTGGAGAGACCCAGTACTTC.

The sample holds one count of this clone. V and J are TRBV28 and TRBJ1-5; possibly TRBD1 for D (5 bases). The V gene lost 6 bases and the J gene lost 2 bases, with 11 bases spanning the gap. In germline, CDR1 is MDHEN, CDR2 SYDVKM. The CDR3 covers 14 residues. The CDR3 bases are TGTGCCAGCAGGAACGGGGGGGGCAATCAGCCCCAGCATTTT. Amino acid sequence: CASRNGGGNQPQHF.

This clone was seen only once. The chain uses TRBV5-1 and TRBJ2-3; D is possibly TRBD2 (5 bases). From germline, CDR1 is SGHRS and CDR2 YFSETQ. The CDR3 spans 13 residues. V was pared by 0 bases and J by 4 bases, with 6 bases between. CDR3 in amino acids: CASSLELADTQYF. The CDR3 DNA sequence: TGCGCCAGCAGCTTGGAACTAGCAGATACGCAGTATTTT.

The chain uses TRBV6-5 and TRBJ2-1; D is unclear. Deletions cut 5 bases from V and 7 bases from J, with 9 bases between. Germline-derived CDR1 and CDR2 are MNHEY and SVGAGI. The CDR3 has 12 amino acids. CDR3 bases: TGTGCCAGCAGTCCGAGCAGGAATGAGCAGTTCTTC. Protein product: CASSPSRNEQFF.

The rearrangement joins TRBV5-1 to TRBJ2-7; 12 bases fit TRBD2. V was pared by 4 bases and J by 2 bases, with 13 bases of the junction left unmatched. CDR1 is SGHRS and CDR2 is YFSETQ in the germline V gene. This CDR3 spans 18 amino acids. Here the CDR3 reads CASSRASGRASSAYEQYF. The CDR3 DNA reads as TGCGCCAGCAGCAGGGCTAGCGGGAGGGCCTCTTCCGCCTACGAGCAGTACTTC.

The V and J genes are TRBV28 and TRBJ2-2; TRBD1 aligns across 8 bases. The trim removed 3 bases at V and 4 bases at J, leaving 7 bases unmatched. CDR3 size: 16 residues. Germline loops: CDR1 MDHEN, CDR2 SYDVKM. Here the CDR3 reads CASSFGTGAGTGELFF. The CDR3 nucleotides read TGTGCCAGCAGTTTCGGGACAGGCGCCGGCACCGGGGAGCTGTTTTTT.

CDR3 DNA: TGTGCCAGCTCAAGTAGGGGGCCCGCCTACGAGCAGTACTTC. It encodes CASSSRGPAYEQYF. The rearrangement joins TRBV28 to TRBJ2-7, with 7 bases aligning to TRBD1. This CDR3 contains 14 residues. Looked up from germline, CDR1 is MDHEN and CDR2 is SYDVKM. Trimming at V came to 8 bases and at J to 2 bases, leaving 9 bases not matched to a gene.

This chain uses TRBV13 with TRBJ2-1, with 7 bases identical to TRBD1. V was clipped by 1 base and J by 2 bases; unmatched bases: 2. Germline-derived CDR1 and CDR2 are PRHDT and FYEKMQ (reference sequence). This CDR3 comprises 15 residues. Here the CDR3 reads CASSLVQGAYNEQFF. The CDR3 DNA sequence: TGTGCCAGCAGCTTAGTCCAGGGGGCCTACAATGAGCAGTTCTTC. Complete variable domain (other parts from reference TRBV13 and TRBJ2-1): AAGVIQSPRHLIKEKRETATLKCYPIPRHDTVYWYQQGPGQDPQFLISFYEKMQSDKGSIPDRFSAQQFSDYHSELNMSSLELGDSALYFCASSLVQGAYNEQFFGPGTRLTVL.

This clone was seen more than once but under ten times. J is TRBJ2-7 and V is TRBV7-9; possible D gene TRBD1, 6 bases. Germline V gives CDR1 SEHNR, CDR2 FQNEAQ (reference sequence). CDR3 length: 12 residues. The V gene lost 5 bases and the J gene lost 6 bases, with 11 bases spanning the gap. The CDR3 sequence is CASSVQGGEQYF. The DNA for the CDR3 is TGTGCCAGCAGCGTACAGGGTGGCGAGCAGTACTTC.

The rearrangement uses TRBV9 and TRBJ2-2, with TRBD1 as a possible D gene (5 bases). This CDR3 is built from 15 residues. The germline V and J ends were trimmed by 4 bases and 1 base, with 11 bases remaining between them. Germline CDR1 reads SGDLS; CDR2 reads YYNGEE. The CDR3 DNA follows: TGTGCCAGCAGCCCCCAGGGAAGGAACACCGGGGAGCTGTTTTTT. This encodes CASSPQGRNTGELFF. The variable domain in full, completed from reference TRBV9 and TRBJ2-2, reads DSGVTQTPKHLITATGQRVTLRCSPRSGDLSVYWYQQSLDQGLQFLIQYYNGEERAKGNILERFSAQQFPDLHSELNLSSLELGDSALYFCASSPQGRNTGELFFGEGSRLTVL.

CDR3 DNA: TGCAGCGTTTTTGTAGGGACTGATACGCAGTATTTT. The encoded protein is CSVFVGTDTQYF. V gene TRBV29-1 combines with J gene TRBJ2-3, with a weak D call TRBD2 (6 bases). Germline CDR1 is SQVTM and CDR2 is ANQGSEA. The CDR3 is 12 residues long. V shed 5 bases and J shed 6 bases, with 12 bases lying between them.

This clone occurred many times. J is TRBJ1-6 and V is TRBV6-6, with 7 bases lining up with TRBD1. From germline, CDR1 is MNHNY and CDR2 SVGAGI (reference sequence). V trimming: 2 bases; J trimming: 7 bases; junction bases outside the gene matches: 2. CDR3 size: 14 residues. For the CDR3, the DNA is TGTGCCAGCAGTTACGGGACAGACAATTCACCCCTCCACTTT. It yields the protein CASSYGTDNSPLHF.

The chain carries TRBV10-3 and TRBJ2-3; 7 positions match TRBD2. V lost 10 bases, J lost 0 bases, and 4 bases stayed unmatched. Per the germline V gene, CDR1 is ENHRY and CDR2 is SYGVKD. There are 13 residues in the CDR3. The CDR3 bases are TGTGCCACCTATAGCGGGAGCACAGATACGCAGTATTTT. This encodes CATYSGSTDTQYF.

This rearrangement joins TRBV6-2 or TRBV6-3 to TRBJ2-1, with 8 nucleotides matching TRBD1. This CDR3 region has 14 residues. Trimming took 4 bases from V and 4 from J; bases not matched to a gene: 3. Per the germline V gene, CDR1 is MNHEY and CDR2 is SVGEGT. CDR3 in amino acids: CASSSQGAYNEQFF. Here the CDR3 DNA reads TGTGCCAGCAGTTCTCAGGGGGCTTACAATGAGCAGTTCTTC.

The chain couples TRBV28 to TRBJ2-6, with a tentative D call TRBD2 (5 bases). V gave up 5 bases and J gave up 0 bases, with 14 bases separating them. Germline V gene data show CDR1 as MDHEN and CDR2 as SYDVKM. The CDR3 is 17 amino acids. CDR3 amino acids: CASSILAVSSGANVLTF. The DNA for the CDR3 is TGTGCCAGCAGTATTCTAGCCGTGAGCTCTGGGGCCAACGTCCTGACTTTC.

The chain links TRBV13 to TRBJ2-3; 11 positions agree with TRBD2. Germline V gives CDR1 PRHDT, CDR2 FYEKMQ (reference sequence). J lost 1 base, V lost 5 bases, and 2 bases had no gene match. The CDR3 consists of 15 residues. CDR3 coding DNA: TGTGCCAGCAGCGCGACTAGCGGGGGCACAGATACGCAGTATTTT. As protein: CASSATSGGTDTQYF.

The chain joins TRBV11-2 to TRBJ1-2; D perhaps matches TRBD1 (6 bases). The germline V gene has CDR1 SGHAT and CDR2 FQNNGV. V was cut by 5 bases and J by 8 bases, with 15 bases left in between. The CDR3 loop spans 13 amino acids. The CDR3 DNA reads TGTGCCAGCAGCCACCAAAGACAGGCAGGCTACACCTTC. It yields the protein CASSHQRQAGYTF.

The chain employs TRBV13 and TRBJ1-2; a possible D gene is TRBD1 (5 bases). V lost 8 bases and J lost 0, with 16 bases in between. The CDR3 has 15 residues. The V gene's germline CDR1 is PRHDT and CDR2 FYEKMQ (reference sequence). The CDR3 DNA reads as TGTGCCAGCGTTCGACAAGGGGTCTCTAACTATGGCTACACCTTC. Encoded protein: CASVRQGVSNYGYTF.